The clone carrying this TCR beta chain was recorded only once. Its cognate antigen is unknown. CDR1 MNHEY and CDR2 SVGAGI come from the germline V gene. The CDR3 is 14 amino acids. V shed 5 bases and J shed 6 bases, with 14 bases lying between them. The sample comes from a study of graft-versus-host responses after intestinal transplantation. Across the whole study: Anti-thymocyte globulin induction preceded two to three years of tacrolimus and steroid maintenance in all recipients.

Study-level findings and limits: Detection of GvH clones occurred in recipient marrow, and some had their first appearance in ileum or blood.

TCRdb keeps only in-frame clones here, not all; method: immunoSEQ multiplex PCR. The sample lists some 130,000 clones, more than 80% seen once, with over 0.15% in the top ten. This clonotype was sampled from a human donor who received an intestinal transplant. The sample consisted of unstimulated CD4+ T cells sorted from spleen or lymph node cells, taken before intestinal transplant. V usage is TRBV6-5 and J usage is TRBJ1-5; D not certain. Here the CDR3 DNA reads TGTGCCAGCAGTCCGACGCTTTATCGTCAGCCCCAGCATTTT. This sequence encodes CASSPTLYRQPQHF.